This T cell receptor beta chain was observed in a study of technical replicates of blood from several donors. Per germline, CDR1 LNHDA and CDR2 SQIVND (reference sequence). Trimming cost V 5 bases and J 5 bases, with 9 bases left between them. The CDR3 has 12 amino acids. Method: immunoSEQ multiplex PCR; TCRdb's copy keeps in-frame clones and lacks some. The sample holds about 83,000 clones, 90% to 95% seen once. The chain combines TRBV19 with TRBJ1-1; no firm D call. The receptor was isolated from a human donor in good health. Sequencing input: T cells isolated from PBMCs. CDR3 coding DNA: TGTGCCAGTAGTCGGGGTTTGACTGAAGCTTTCTTT. The encoded protein is CASSRGLTEAFF.